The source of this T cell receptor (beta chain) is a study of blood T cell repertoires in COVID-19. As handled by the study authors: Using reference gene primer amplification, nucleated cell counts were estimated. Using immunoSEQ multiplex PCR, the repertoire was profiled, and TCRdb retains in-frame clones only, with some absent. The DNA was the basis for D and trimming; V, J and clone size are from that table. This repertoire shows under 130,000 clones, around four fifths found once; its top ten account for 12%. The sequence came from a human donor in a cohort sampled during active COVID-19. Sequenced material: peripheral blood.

The CDR3 loop is CASSPRLMDSEAFF. The CDR3 coding sequence is TGTGCCAGCAGCCCGCGATTGATGGACTCTGAAGCTTTCTTT. This sequence joins TRBV5-6 and TRBJ1-1, with D uncertain. V lost 4 bases and J lost 6, with 16 bases in between. The V gene's germline CDR1 is SGHDT and CDR2 YYEEEE. CDR3 length: 14 residues.